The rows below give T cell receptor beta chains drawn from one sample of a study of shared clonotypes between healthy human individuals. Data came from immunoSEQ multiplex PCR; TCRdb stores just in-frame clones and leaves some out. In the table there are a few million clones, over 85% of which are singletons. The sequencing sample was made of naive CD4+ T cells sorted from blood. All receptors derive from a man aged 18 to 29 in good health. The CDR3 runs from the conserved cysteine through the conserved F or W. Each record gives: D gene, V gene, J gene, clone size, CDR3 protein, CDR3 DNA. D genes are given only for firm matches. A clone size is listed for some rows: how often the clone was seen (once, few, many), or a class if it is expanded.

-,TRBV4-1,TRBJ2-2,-,CASSQLPAKNTGELFF,TGCGCCAGCAGCCAACTTCCGGCAAAAAACACCGGGGAGCTGTTTTTT
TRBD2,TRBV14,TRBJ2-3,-,CASSQDRLAGGPRTDTQYF,TGTGCCAGCAGCCAAGACCGCCTAGCGGGAGGGCCGCGCACAGATACGCAGTATTTT
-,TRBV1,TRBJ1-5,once,CTSSQDGRQNSNQPQHF,TGCACCAGCAGCCAAGATGGCAGACAGAATAGCAATCAGCCCCAGCATTTT
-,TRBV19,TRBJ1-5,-,CASSPTNQPQHF,TGTGCCAGTAGCCCAACCAATCAGCCCCAGCATTTT
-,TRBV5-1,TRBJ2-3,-,CASSLSGREGTDTQYF,TGCGCCAGCAGCTTGAGTGGCAGGGAAGGCACAGATACGCAGTATTTT
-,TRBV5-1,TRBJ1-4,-,CASSLGQSEKLFF,TGCGCCAGCAGCTTGGGACAGTCTGAAAAACTGTTTTTT
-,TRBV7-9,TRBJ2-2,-,CASDRGGTGELFF,TGTGCCAGCGACAGGGGAGGGACCGGGGAGCTGTTTTTT
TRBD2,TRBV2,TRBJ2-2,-,CASSERGAGAVGELFF,TGTGCCAGCAGTGAACGGGGAGCGGGAGCCGTCGGGGAGCTGTTTTTT
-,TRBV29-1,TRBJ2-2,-,CSVGGPDPKGNTGELFF,TGCAGCGTTGGGGGACCAGACCCCAAGGGGAACACCGGGGAGCTGTTTTTT
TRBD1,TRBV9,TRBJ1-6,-,CASSPRDRNYTPLHF,TGTGCCAGCAGCCCTCGGGACAGAAATTATACACCCCTCCACTTT
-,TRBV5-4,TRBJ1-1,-,CASSPSSGMNTEAFF,TGTGCCAGCAGCCCTTCTTCAGGGATGAACACTGAAGCTTTCTTT
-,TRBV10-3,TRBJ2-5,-,CAISGGRGLQETQYF,TGTGCCATCAGTGGGGGCAGGGGCCTTCAAGAGACCCAGTACTTC
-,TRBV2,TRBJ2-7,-,CASSEGRPHEQYF,TGTGCCAGCAGTGAGGGGCGGCCCCACGAGCAGTACTTC
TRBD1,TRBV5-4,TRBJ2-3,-,CASSLSGTGGDTQYF,TGTGCCAGCAGCTTGTCCGGGACAGGGGGAGATACGCAGTATTTT
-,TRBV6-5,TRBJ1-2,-,CASSTQGLRDGYTF,TGTGCCAGCAGTACACAGGGCTTGAGGGATGGCTACACCTTC
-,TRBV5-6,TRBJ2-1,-,CASSVTYNEQFF,TGTGCCAGCAGCGTGACTTACAATGAGCAGTTCTTC
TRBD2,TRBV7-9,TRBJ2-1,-,CASSWASSGSFSYNEQFF,TGTGCCAGCAGCTGGGCTTCTAGCGGGTCCTTCTCCTACAATGAGCAGTTCTTC
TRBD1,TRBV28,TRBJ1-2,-,CASSLIQGASADGYTF,TGTGCCAGCAGTTTAATCCAGGGGGCAAGCGCGGATGGCTACACCTTC
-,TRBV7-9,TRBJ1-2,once,CASSLLGSGYTF,TGTGCCAGCAGCTTATTGGGTTCCGGCTACACCTTC
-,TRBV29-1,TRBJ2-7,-,CSVVYRPYEQYF,TGCAGCGTTGTATACCGTCCCTACGAGCAGTACTTC
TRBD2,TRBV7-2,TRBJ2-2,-,CASSSGLATGELFF,TGTGCCAGCAGCTCCGGACTAGCCACCGGGGAGCTGTTTTTT
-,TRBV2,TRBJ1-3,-,CASSRADTIYF,TGTGCCAGCAGCAGGGCGGACACCATATATTTT
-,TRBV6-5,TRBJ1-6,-,CASSPQGQINSPLHF,TGTGCCAGCAGCCCTCAGGGGCAGATAAATTCACCCCTCCACTTT
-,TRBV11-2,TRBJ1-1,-,CASSLVWGSEAFF,TGTGCCAGCAGCTTAGTCTGGGGTAGTGAAGCTTTCTTT
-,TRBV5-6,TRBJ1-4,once,CASSFRQEMEKLFF,TGTGCCAGCAGCTTTAGACAGGAGATGGAAAAACTGTTTTTT
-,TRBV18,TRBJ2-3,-,CASSPIDTTDTQYF,TGTGCCAGCTCACCAATCGATACCACAGATACGCAGTATTTT
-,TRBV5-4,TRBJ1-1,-,CASSPPSNTEAFF,TGTGCCAGCAGCCCCCCGAGTAACACTGAAGCTTTCTTT
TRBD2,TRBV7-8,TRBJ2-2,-,CASSLARRLAGVSNTGELFF,TGTGCCAGCAGCTTAGCTAGAAGATTAGCGGGGGTTTCGAACACCGGGGAGCTGTTTTTT
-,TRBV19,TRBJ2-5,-,CASSIGWRGTQYF,TGTGCCAGTAGTATCGGGTGGCGCGGGACCCAGTACTTC
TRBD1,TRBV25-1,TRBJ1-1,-,CASSADRGPMNTEAFF,TGTGCCAGCAGTGCAGACAGGGGTCCAATGAACACTGAAGCTTTCTTT
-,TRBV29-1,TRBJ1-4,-,CSVVGTNEKLFF,TGCAGCGTGGTGGGGACTAATGAAAAACTGTTTTTT
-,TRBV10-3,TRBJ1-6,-,CAIRQAGDNSPLHF,TGTGCCATCAGGCAGGCAGGGGACAATTCACCCCTCCACTTT
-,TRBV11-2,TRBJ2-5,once,CASSQARQETQYF,TGTGCCAGCAGCCAAGCGCGCCAAGAGACCCAGTACTTC
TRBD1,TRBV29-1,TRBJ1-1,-,CSAAQGRYTEAFF,TGCAGCGCTGCACAGGGGCGTTACACTGAAGCTTTCTTT
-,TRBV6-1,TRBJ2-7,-,CASSERGIDSYEQYF,TGTGCCAGCAGTGAACGCGGGATCGACTCCTACGAGCAGTACTTC
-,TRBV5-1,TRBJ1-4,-,CASSLGGLGEKLFF,TGCGCCAGCAGCTTAGGGGGTCTTGGTGAAAAACTGTTTTTT
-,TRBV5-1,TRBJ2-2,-,CASSPRPREGTGELFF,TGCGCCAGCAGCCCCCGCCCTAGGGAAGGCACCGGGGAGCTGTTTTTT
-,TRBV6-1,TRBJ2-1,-,CASSEFASGLAYNEQFF,TGTGCCAGCAGTGAATTCGCCAGCGGGCTTGCCTACAATGAGCAGTTCTTC
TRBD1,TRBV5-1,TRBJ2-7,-,CASSLGTGVTYEQYF,TGCGCCAGCAGCTTGGGGACAGGGGTGACCTACGAGCAGTACTTC
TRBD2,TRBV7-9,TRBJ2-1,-,CASRKRGAGGFDEQFF,TGTGCCAGCAGGAAAAGAGGAGCGGGAGGTTTCGATGAGCAGTTCTTC
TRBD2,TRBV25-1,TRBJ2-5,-,CASSTWGGETQYF,TGTGCCAGCAGTACTTGGGGGGGAGAGACCCAGTACTTC
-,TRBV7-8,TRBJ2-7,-,CASSFRTSYEQYF,TGTGCCAGCAGCTTCAGGACGTCCTACGAGCAGTACTTC
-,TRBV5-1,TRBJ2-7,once,CASSARGPAYEQYF,TGCGCCAGCAGCGCTCGGGGCCCGGCATACGAGCAGTACTTC
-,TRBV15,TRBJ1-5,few,CATSRESNQPQHF,TGTGCCACCAGCAGAGAAAGCAATCAGCCCCAGCATTTT
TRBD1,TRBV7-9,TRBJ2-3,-,CASSPGQGAGTDTQYF,TGTGCCAGCAGCCCAGGACAGGGGGCCGGCACAGATACGCAGTATTTT
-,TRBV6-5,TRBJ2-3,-,CASSTGDTQYF,TGTGCCAGCAGTACTGGGGATACGCAGTATTTT
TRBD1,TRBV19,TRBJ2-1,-,CASTQGAFDYNEQFF,TGTGCCAGTACCCAGGGGGCGTTTGACTACAATGAGCAGTTCTTC
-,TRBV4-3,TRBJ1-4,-,CASSQAFTQANEKLFF,TGCGCCAGCAGCCAAGCGTTTACGCAAGCTAATGAAAAACTGTTTTTT
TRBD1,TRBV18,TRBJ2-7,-,CASSPGQAEVLEQYF,TGTGCCAGCTCACCCGGACAGGCAGAGGTCCTAGAGCAGTACTTC
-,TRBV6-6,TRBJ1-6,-,CASSYAGDYSPLHF,TGTGCCAGCAGTTACGCAGGGGACTATTCACCCCTCCACTTT
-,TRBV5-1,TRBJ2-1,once,CASSGVTAYNEQFF,TGCGCCAGCAGCGGGGTAACCGCGTACAATGAGCAGTTCTTC
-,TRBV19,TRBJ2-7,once,CASSIQTGALVEQYF,TGTGCCAGTAGTATTCAGACGGGTGCCTTGGTCGAGCAGTACTTC
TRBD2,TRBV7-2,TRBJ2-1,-,CASSISGSVNNEQFF,TGTGCCAGCAGCATAAGCGGGAGCGTGAACAATGAGCAGTTCTTC
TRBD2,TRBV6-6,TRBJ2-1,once,CASLDSASGVYNEQFF,TGTGCCAGCCTGGATTCGGCTAGCGGAGTCTACAATGAGCAGTTCTTC
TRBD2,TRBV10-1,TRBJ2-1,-,CASSTGTRLVGNEQFF,TGCGCCAGCAGTACCGGGACTAGACTTGTAGGCAATGAGCAGTTCTTC
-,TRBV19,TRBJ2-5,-,CASSILGWKETQYF,TGTGCCAGTAGTATATTGGGATGGAAAGAGACCCAGTACTTC
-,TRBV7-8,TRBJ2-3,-,CASSSPLGGFTDTQYF,TGTGCCAGCAGCTCCCCGCTAGGCGGCTTCACAGATACGCAGTATTTT
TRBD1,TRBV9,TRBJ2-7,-,CATWTGSYEQYF,TGTGCCACCTGGACAGGGAGCTACGAGCAGTACTTC
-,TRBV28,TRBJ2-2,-,CASSLYLREEGGELFF,TGTGCCAGCAGTTTATACCTCAGGGAAGAGGGCGGGGAGCTGTTTTTT